The following is a T cell receptor beta chain sequence with its context. The V gene end was trimmed by 5 bases and the J gene end by 3 bases; junction bases not matched to a gene: 7. The CDR3 is 16 amino acids. In germline, CDR1 is LNHNV, CDR2 YYDKDF (reference sequence). This specimen comes from a study of blood T cell repertoires in COVID-19. Overall study: Donors in the United States, Italy and Spain gave samples during acute or convalescent COVID-19. T cells, B-cell-depleted T cells, or PBMCs provided the cDNA or gDNA that served as material.

Methods used by the authors: Reference gene primers were amplified, and this amplification served to estimate nucleated cell counts. Measured with immunoSEQ multiplex PCR; TCRdb has only the in-frame clones, and not every one. V and J calls and clone size come straight from that table; D and trimming were deduced from the DNA. The sample carries some 150,000 clones, 76% recorded once. The sequenced sample consisted of peripheral blood. This TCR came from a woman over 75 with active or convalescent COVID-19. The J gene is TRBJ1-1, the V gene TRBV15; 12 bases are a match to TRBD1. The CDR3 DNA reads TGTGCCACCAGCGCCTCCGGGACAGGGGGCTACACTGAAGCTTTCTTT. As protein: CATSASGTGGYTEAFF.